This TCR beta chain stems from a study of cytomegalovirus exposure and HLA in healthy donors (dated by TCRdb to 2017 to 2019). Some background on the complete study: According to an earlier analysis of 587 of the donors, about 179 million T cells yielded 120 million or so unique TCR beta sequences and less than 300 Gb of sequence data. An early release covering more than 500 HLA-typed donors comprised approximately 300 gigabases of sequencing data and 85 million or so unique TCR sequences. Among the roughly 370 genotyped donors, approximately 77% belonged to the genetic ancestry cluster associated with self-reported Caucasian donors. The study aimed to test whether signatures of past pathogen exposure could be identified by cataloging public T cell receptors. Using immunosequencing, the study profiled T cell repertoires from fewer than 850 subjects and related those repertoires to cytomegalovirus serostatus. Along with the roughly 710-subject first cohort, a separate validation cohort of over a hundred different subjects was used. The study combined high-throughput TCR immunosequencing, statistical association of individual TCRs with disease status, and machine learning to predict cytomegalovirus infection status. A later analysis re-analyzed previously published TCR beta repertoires from 650 to 800 donors and added high-resolution HLA genotyping to study TCR occurrence patterns. The later analysis used no new phenotypic data to find candidate immune exposures, relying instead on TCR beta sequences and their occurrence across donors. An earlier analysis of several hundred of the donors applied high-throughput TCR beta sequencing to assess whether each TCR beta V gene segment acted as functional or pseudogenic. Donor age, sex, ethnicity and CMV serostatus were compiled together with the repertoire data. A later genetic analysis used genome-wide SNP genotypes for about 65% of the roughly 700 donors, treating that subset as a discovery cohort. Every discovery cohort repertoire had been produced on one sequencing platform. HLA typing covered class I and class II loci at four-digit resolution. Typing coverage varied by locus: roughly 629-640 donors for A, B, C, DRB1 and DQB1; approximately 500 for DQA1; 606 for DPA1; 450 to 480 for DPB1. Because of strong linkage in the cohort, roughly five DR-DQ haplotypes were treated as single units for association and clustering. Among some 400 genotyped donors of the cohort, an average of around 250,000 unique TCR beta nucleotide sequences was sequenced per donor, of which 15% to 20% were non-productive. Paper-wide results and their limitations: For the cohort, immune exposure information was limited to CMV serostatus. A further reported finding was that TCR beta sequences accurately predicted the HLA-A and HLA-B alleles for most subjects in the first cohort. About 17 rarely observed V segments, including chromosome 9 orphons, were excluded from the earlier analysis of approximately 500 of the donors because counts were too low. In a later analysis, TCR association rates were found to vary across HLA loci, with the most associated TCRs seen for DRB1 alleles and the fewest for HLA-C alleles. In a later analysis, several top co-occurrence clusters were reported to appear linked to parvovirus B19, influenza, CMV and Epstein-Barr virus. Assigning TCR associations to individual alleles was difficult when HLA alleles, especially DR and DQ, strongly co-occurred. A later analysis associated about 16,000 TCR beta sequences with specific HLA alleles at a false discovery rate of 0.05. According to a later analysis, most CMV-associated TCR beta chains appeared to be HLA-restricted, and the HLA associations seemed to be driven largely by CMV exposure. Most TCR sequences were observed very rarely across donors, whereas some public TCRs were present in many individuals. The classifier was reported to diagnose cytomegalovirus status with high specificity and sensitivity in both the original cohort and the validation cohort. In a later analysis, HLA-associated TCR beta chains were found to be more clonally expanded and to have lower generation probabilities than equally common non-associated chains. A later genetic analysis reported fewer N-insertions in productive TCRs among donors in an Asian-associated ancestry cluster than the approximately 670-donor mean. The 87-base-pair reads could not distinguish some IMGT-functional V segments, including TRBV6-2 and TRBV6-3, so those segments were excluded. It was suggested by the authors that the approach could potentially be generalized to other disease states and immunological phenotypes. V-gene and J-gene trimming of TCR beta chains was associated with a missense DCLRE1C variant in a later genetic analysis, and the association was replicated in an independent cohort. A cluster of highly shared sequence variants was judged likely to be a technical artifact of the sequencing pipeline. This cohort had only TCR beta chains sequenced, and the lack of alpha or paired-chain data limited which features could be detected. Broadly in line with IMGT annotations, most TCR beta V segments showed up in productive rearrangements about 87% or about 30% of the time in an earlier analysis of under 700 of the donors. Because HLA typing was missing for some donors at each locus, association tests included only the typed subset. The study gave a list of 150 to 200 TCR beta chains associated with cytomegalovirus. Presence/absence analyses assumed roughly uniform sequencing depth across donors, an assumption that may not hold. In vitro tests confirmed that a few of the cytomegalovirus-associated TCR beta chains recognize cytomegalovirus antigens. Correlated functional status among segregating V segments might be attributable to linkage disequilibrium, but an unknown experimental factor could not be ruled out.

The library was built by means of the immunoSEQ multiplex PCR assay. For the multiplex PCR, a mixture combining 60 forward primers for TCR Vbeta segments and 13 reverse primers for TCR Jbeta segments was used. Amplification of the CDR3 region of rearranged TCR beta genes was performed with a multiplex PCR assay on genomic DNA. Amplified TCR beta libraries were sequenced as 87-base-pair reads on the Illumina HiSeq System. Processing in the source paper ran as follows. A later analysis counted tens of millions of unique TCR beta chains across the roughly 700 repertoires, and 9 million to 14 million of these chains were shared by at least two donors. To remove PCR and sequencing errors, raw reads were error-corrected and collapsed into unique sequences using a nearest-neighbor algorithm that merged closely related sequences. CDR3 sequences were aligned to IMGT reference sequences to assign V, D and J gene segments. Each retained sequence needed at least a six-nucleotide match to both a V gene segment and a J gene segment. A rearrangement counted as productive if the CDR3 had no stop codons and remained in frame with V and J, and every other rearrangement counted as non-productive. Following IMGT convention, CDR3 was defined as the stretch from the second conserved V-encoded cysteine to the conserved J-encoded phenylalanine. The earlier analysis of 550 to 650 of the donors excluded any sequence lacking an unambiguous match to a single V gene segment. An earlier analysis of over 450 of the donors classified V segments as functional when productive rearrangements were above 56.7% and as segregating when the standard deviation between donors was above 5%. A statistical classification framework was developed to diagnose cytomegalovirus status using the catalog of TCR beta chain sequences. V and J gene assignment, in a later analysis, came from comparing TCR nucleotide sequences with IMGT/GENE-DB human TR gene sequences. A later analysis assigned CDR3 sequences and most-parsimonious VDJ recombination scenarios with the TCRdist pipeline. In a later analysis, each TCR beta chain was defined by its CDR3 amino acid sequence together with its V-gene family, and reads without a unique V-gene family were excluded. In a later analysis, 450 to 600 highly shared, low-generation-probability nucleotide sequences were removed to address suspected cross-contamination and a sequencing artifact. For each public chain, a later analysis derived a clonal expansion index from normalized ranks of inferred template counts within each repertoire. Generation probabilities in a later analysis came from a VDJ recombination model fitted to out-of-frame rearrangements, and those results were checked against IGoR. In a later analysis, TCR-TCR, TCR-HLA and TCR-CMV co-occurrence was scored with hypergeometric tests, and a repertoire-size bias correction was applied to TCR pairs. False discovery rates were estimated in a later analysis by permuting HLA or CMV assignments 20 times. In a later analysis, co-occurring TCRs were grouped using DBSCAN, and TCRdist sequence similarity was added for clustering within HLA-allele-positive subsets. For co-occurrence clustering, repertoires with fewer than 30,000 or more than 120,000 public chains were excluded, along with about five repertoires with anomalous nucleotide sharing. TCRdb took over this immuneACCESS table, retaining in-frame rearrangements with V and J assigned. Such tables are incomplete; in checked studies, under half of the missing clones stem from an unresolved V gene, and the remainder is unexplained. V, J and clone size were drawn from that table, and D and trimming were deduced from the DNA. This sample holds some 170,000 clones; approximately 80% were observed only once. The ten largest clones represent about 9.5% of the sample.

Reading the germline V gene gives CDR1 MGHDK and CDR2 SYGVNS. The CDR3 runs 16 amino acids, cysteine and phenylalanine included. The CDR3 DNA has 48 bases and is translated from base 1. Compared with germline, V lacks 2 bases and J lacks 5 bases; bases without a gene match: 8. The cohort was made up of under 800 healthy bone marrow donors. Cohort members were all nominally healthy when sampled, although unrecorded immune exposures were likely present. The donor was CMV seropositive and belonged to the group of a few hundred seropositive cohort members. A peripheral blood sample was collected from each donor, and TCR beta sequencing was performed on peripheral blood mononuclear cells. The Qiagen DNeasy Blood Extraction Kit was used to extract genomic DNA from the blood cell samples. Concerning this clone: It lacks a known antigen. Base-call qualities are not available, and no considerably larger clone is one nucleotide away.

This TCR came from a man aged 18 to 29 in good health and CMV-seropositive. Recombination connected TRBV25-1 to TRBJ2-1; TRBD1 fits 8 bases in the junction. Sequencing used PBMCs. The CDR3 region reads CASSEPDREVDNEQFF. The DNA sequence follows: TGTGCCAGCAGTGAACCGGACAGGGAGGTGGACAATGAGCAGTTCTTC.